This entry is about one T cell receptor beta chain. Its ends do not fully match the called genes, so a read error is possible. In germline, CDR1 is SEHNR, CDR2 FQNEAQ (reference sequence). The CDR3 extends over 14 amino acids. The data are from a study of somatic mutations in cytotoxic T cells in rheumatoid arthritis. Sequenced by immunoSEQ multiplex PCR; TCRdb stores in-frame clones only, minus some. The sample comprises 30,000 to 45,000 clones, 70% to 85% of which are singletons, and 3% to 3.5% rests with the top ten. Material: CD8+ T cells sorted from blood. The clonotype comes from a man aged 40-50 years in good health. The rearrangement links TRBV7-9 to TRBJ2-1, with no clear D. In DNA, the CDR3 is TGTGCTAGCAGCTTCACTTATCCCTACAATGAGCAGTTCTTC. Protein product: CASSFTYPYNEQFF.